The entry below describes one T cell receptor (beta chain). Antigen specificity is unknown. Germline assignment: CDR1 LGHDT and CDR2 YNNKEL (reference sequence). This CDR3 is 13 amino acids long. The ends were cut back, 1 base at V and 6 bases at J, with 10 bases in the middle. This entry is derived from a study of T cells in Graves' hyperthyroidism and ophthalmopathy. Study results and caveats: Classification by a 13 V-J model distinguished ophthalmopathy from stable hyperthyroidism. Ophthalmopathy got predicted by the model a median 6.5 months before its onset. The majority of expanded thyroid clonotypes above 0.001 also appeared in blood.

There were TCR beta CDR3 regions amplified from RNA transcripts. The TCR CDR3 was amplified in a first-round RT-PCR using the HTBI primer set. Via MiXCR, TCRdb re-called the multiplex PCR reads, giving one row per CDR3 protein. This table has roughly 400,000 distinct CDR3 sequences, around 15% appearing once. The chain is built from TRBV3-1 and TRBJ2-7, with unresolved D. The TCR sequence derives from a man aged 45 to 65 with Graves' ophthalmopathy. The source material was blood. For the CDR3, the DNA is TGTGCCAGCAGCCAAGGTGGTTCCGGCGAGCAGTACTTC. Its protein product is CASSQGGSGEQYF.